Below, 16 T cell receptor beta chains from the same sample are listed, as sequenced in a study of T cell responses to AZD1222 COVID-19 vaccine. The repertoire was sequenced with immunoSEQ multiplex PCR; TCRdb's copy has only in-frame clones and lacks some. The sample has approximately 140,000 clones, about 93% seen once; the top ten hold about 4%. The sequenced sample was peripheral blood, obtained 28 days after the second AZD1222 dose. These receptors originate from an adult who received the AZD1222 COVID-19 vaccine.

The genes are TRBV12-3 or TRBV12-4 and TRBJ1-5; D is unresolved. The CDR3 has 12 amino acids. Trimming shortened V by 5 bases and J by 9 bases, and 11 bases separated the two germline ends. The CDR3 sequence is CASSPSSGPQHF. The CDR3 DNA sequence: TGTGCCAGCAGTCCTTCCTCCGGGCCCCAGCATTTT.

The gene calls are TRBV7-9 and TRBJ1-2; no firm D call. From germline, CDR1 is SEHNR and CDR2 FQNEAQ (reference sequence). The germline V and J ends were trimmed by 1 base and 0 bases, with 6 bases remaining between them. The CDR3 sequence is 14 residues long. The CDR3 DNA reads TGTGCCAGCAGCTTAGACAGCCCTAACTATGGCTACACCTTC. Protein product: CASSLDSPNYGYTF.

The chain is built from TRBV19 and TRBJ2-2, with no clear D. CDR3 size: 12 residues. Germline V gives CDR1 LNHDA, CDR2 SQIVND (reference sequence). V lost 5 bases and J lost 2, with 3 bases in between. CDR3 nucleotides: TGTGCCAGTAGTCCAAACACCGGGGAGCTGTTTTTT. Amino acids: CASSPNTGELFF.

The chain employs TRBV19 and TRBJ1-6; perhaps TRBD1 as D (6 bases). The CDR3 is 14 amino acids. Deletions cut 6 bases from V and 4 bases from J, with 10 bases between. Germline V gene data show CDR1 as LNHDA and CDR2 as SQIVND (reference sequence). The CDR3 spells CASRTGQYNSPLHF. DNA of the CDR3: TGTGCCAGTAGAACCGGACAGTATAATTCACCCCTCCACTTT.

J is TRBJ2-5 and V is TRBV18; D is ambiguous. The CDR3 covers 13 residues. Germline CDR1 and CDR2: KGHSH and LQKENI. Trimming shortened V by 2 bases and J by 4 bases, and 8 bases separated the two germline ends. The CDR3 reads CASSPAFGETQYF. As DNA, the CDR3 is TGTGCCAGCTCACCAGCGTTCGGAGAGACCCAGTACTTC.

CDR3 nucleotides: TGTGCCAGCAGACCAGGGGGTGGTGCCGGGGAGCTGTTTTTT. It translates to CASRPGGGAGELFF. The V and J genes are TRBV4-2 and TRBJ2-2, with TRBD1 matching over 7 bases. Trimming removed 6 bases from V and 6 bases from J; junction bases left unmatched: 7. This CDR3 has 14 amino acids. Germline V lookup: CDR1 LGHNA, CDR2 YNFKEQ.

The gene calls are TRBV5-1 and TRBJ2-1; 9 bases align to TRBD2. Germline values: CDR1 SGHRS, CDR2 YFSETQ. This CDR3 contains 16 residues. The V gene end was trimmed by 4 bases and the J gene end by 1 base; junction bases not matched to a gene: 6. DNA of the CDR3: TGCGCCAGCAGCGTAGATCTAGCGGGGTCCTACAATGAGCAGTTCTTC. It encodes CASSVDLAGSYNEQFF.

The chain uses TRBV4-2 and TRBJ1-2; weak D call: TRBD1 (6 bases). Germline V gives CDR1 LGHNA, CDR2 YNFKEQ. The CDR3 totals 14 residues. Between the trimmed V and J ends, which lost 4 bases and 7 bases, there was a span of 16 bases. The CDR3 region has the DNA TGTGCCAGCAGCCGCGGGGGGCTCGAGGGTGGCTACACCTTC. This codes for CASSRGGLEGGYTF.

This rearrangement joins TRBV6-2 or TRBV6-3 to TRBJ2-1, with a weak D call TRBD2 (6 bases). Between the trimmed V and J ends, which lost 0 bases and 3 bases, there was a span of 21 bases. Germline V lookup: CDR1 MNHEY, CDR2 SVGEGT. The CDR3 consists of 19 residues. This CDR3 is CASSYSRWRGNNFYNEQFF. CDR3 sequence (DNA): TGTGCCAGCAGTTACTCGAGGTGGCGGGGTAATAACTTCTACAATGAGCAGTTCTTC.

This clone has more than one count but fewer than ten. The rearrangement uses TRBV3-1 (or the pseudogene TRBV3-2) and TRBJ2-2; the D is unclear. This CDR3 contains 16 residues. Trimming stripped 0 bases from V and 4 bases from J, with 12 bases between. CDR1 LGHDT and CDR2 YNNKEL come from the germline V gene (reference sequence). The CDR3 spells CASSQDWGLGTGELFF. The CDR3 bases are TGTGCCAGCAGCCAAGACTGGGGATTGGGCACCGGGGAGCTGTTTTTT.

This rearrangement joins TRBV6-5 to TRBJ2-1; maybe TRBD2 (6 bases). The germline V gene encodes CDR1 MNHEY and CDR2 SVGAGI. This CDR3 is built from 16 residues. V was clipped by 0 bases and J by 6 bases, with 15 bases between them. The CDR3 protein is CASSYSIGGPINEQFF. The CDR3 bases are TGTGCCAGCAGTTACTCGATCGGGGGACCGATCAATGAGCAGTTCTTC.

The chain has TRBV9 and TRBJ1-3; D gene unclear. Per germline, CDR1 SGDLS and CDR2 YYNGEE. The CDR3 sequence is 14 residues long. Trimming shortened V by 0 bases and J by 0 bases, and 4 bases separated the two germline ends. CDR3 loop: CASSVGPSGNTIYF. CDR3 DNA sequence: TGTGCCAGCAGCGTAGGGCCCTCTGGAAACACCATATATTTT.

V and J are TRBV19 and TRBJ1-4; D might be TRBD1 (5 bases). This CDR3 has 15 residues. Germline loops: CDR1 LNHDA, CDR2 SQIVND (reference sequence). Trimming shortened V by 3 bases and J by 5 bases, and 13 bases separated the two germline ends. The CDR3 DNA follows: TGTGCCAGTAGTATTTACTCCAGGGAAAATGAAAAACTGTTTTTT. As protein: CASSIYSRENEKLFF.

This rearrangement joins TRBV27 to TRBJ2-1; 7 nucleotides line up with TRBD2. Trimming removed 5 bases from V and 5 bases from J; junction bases left unmatched: 9. Germline CDR1 is MNHEY and CDR2 is SMNVEV (reference sequence). The CDR3 contains 15 residues. The CDR3 coding sequence is TGTGCCAGCAGTCCCCCCGGGGGGAGGAACAATGAGCAGTTCTTC. Its protein is CASSPPGGRNNEQFF.

This clone was observed a single time. V is TRBV19 and J is TRBJ1-1; D unresolved. The germline CDR1 and CDR2 sequences are LNHDA and SQIVND (reference sequence). Trimming left V 3 bases short and J 2 bases short, with 10 bases between. The CDR3 covers 14 residues. The CDR3 loop reads CASSIGWGNTEAFF. The CDR3 DNA follows: TGTGCCAGTAGTATCGGCTGGGGAAACACTGAAGCTTTCTTT.

This chain links TRBV7-2 with TRBJ2-3; maybe TRBD2 (7 bases). CDR1 SGHTA and CDR2 FQGNSA come from the germline V gene. The CDR3 has 14 amino acids. V dropped 8 bases and J dropped 5 bases, with 17 bases sitting between them. CDR3 sequence reads: CASVEGGQKDTQYF. CDR3 bases: TGTGCCAGCGTCGAGGGGGGGCAAAAAGATACGCAGTATTTT.